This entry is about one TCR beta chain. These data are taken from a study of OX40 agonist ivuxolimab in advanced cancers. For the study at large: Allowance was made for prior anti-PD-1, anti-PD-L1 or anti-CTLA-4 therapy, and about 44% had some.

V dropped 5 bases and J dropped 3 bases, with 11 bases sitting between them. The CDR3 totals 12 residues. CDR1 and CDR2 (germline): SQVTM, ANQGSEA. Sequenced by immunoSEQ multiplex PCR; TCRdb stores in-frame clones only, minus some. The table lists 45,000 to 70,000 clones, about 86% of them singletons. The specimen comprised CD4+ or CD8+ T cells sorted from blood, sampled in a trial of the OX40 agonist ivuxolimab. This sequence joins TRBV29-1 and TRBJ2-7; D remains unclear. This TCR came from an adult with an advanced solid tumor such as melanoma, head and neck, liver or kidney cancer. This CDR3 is CSVRVDGYEQYF. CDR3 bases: TGCAGCGTTCGGGTCGACGGCTACGAGCAGTACTTC.